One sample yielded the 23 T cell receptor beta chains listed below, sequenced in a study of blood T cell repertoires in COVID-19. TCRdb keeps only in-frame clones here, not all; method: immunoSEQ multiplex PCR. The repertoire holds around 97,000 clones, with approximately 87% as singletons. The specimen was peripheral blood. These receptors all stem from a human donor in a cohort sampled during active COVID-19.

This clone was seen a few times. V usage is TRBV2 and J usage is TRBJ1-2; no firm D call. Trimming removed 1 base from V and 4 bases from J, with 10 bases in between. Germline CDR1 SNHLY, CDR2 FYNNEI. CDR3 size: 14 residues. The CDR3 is CASSEGRGIYGYTF. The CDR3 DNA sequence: TGTGCCAGCAGTGAAGGTCGGGGAATCTATGGCTACACCTTC.

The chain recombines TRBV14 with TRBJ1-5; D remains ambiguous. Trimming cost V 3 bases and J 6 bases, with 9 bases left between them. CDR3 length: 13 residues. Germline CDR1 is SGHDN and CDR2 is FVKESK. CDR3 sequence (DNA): TGTGCCAGCAGCCAGAGCGGCGGTCAGCCCCAGCATTTT. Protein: CASSQSGGQPQHF.

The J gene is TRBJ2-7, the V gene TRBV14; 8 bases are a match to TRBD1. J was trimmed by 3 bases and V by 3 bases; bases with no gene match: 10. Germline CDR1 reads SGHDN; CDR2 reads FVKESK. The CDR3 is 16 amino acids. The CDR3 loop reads CASSQSSGTGFYEQYF. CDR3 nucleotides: TGTGCCAGCAGCCAGTCCTCCGGGACAGGCTTCTACGAGCAGTACTTC.

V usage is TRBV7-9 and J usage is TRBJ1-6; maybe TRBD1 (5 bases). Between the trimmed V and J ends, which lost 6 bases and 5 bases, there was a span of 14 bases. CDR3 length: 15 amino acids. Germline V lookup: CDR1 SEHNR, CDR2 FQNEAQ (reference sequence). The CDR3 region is CASSGGGWNNSPLHF. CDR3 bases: TGTGCCAGCAGTGGGGGGGGTTGGAATAATTCACCCCTCCACTTT.

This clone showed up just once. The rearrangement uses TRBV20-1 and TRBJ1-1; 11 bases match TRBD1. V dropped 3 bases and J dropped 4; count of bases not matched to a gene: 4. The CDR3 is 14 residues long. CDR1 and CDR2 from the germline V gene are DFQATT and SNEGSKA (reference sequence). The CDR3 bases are TGCAGTGCTAGTAGGACAGGGGGCTTCACTGAAGCTTTCTTT. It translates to CSASRTGGFTEAFF.

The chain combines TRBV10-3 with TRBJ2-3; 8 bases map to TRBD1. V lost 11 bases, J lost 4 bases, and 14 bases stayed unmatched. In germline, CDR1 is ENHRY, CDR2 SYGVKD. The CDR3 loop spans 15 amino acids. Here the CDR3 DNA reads TGTGCCGCAGAAGCGGGCAGGGGGCGGGCAGATACGCAGTATTTT. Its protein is CAAEAGRGRADTQYF.

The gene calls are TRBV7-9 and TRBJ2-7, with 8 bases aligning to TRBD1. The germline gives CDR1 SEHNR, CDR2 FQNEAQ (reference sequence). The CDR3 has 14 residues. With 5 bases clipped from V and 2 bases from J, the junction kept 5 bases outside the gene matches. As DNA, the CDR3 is TGTGCCAGCAGCACCGGGACAGGCACCTACGAGCAGTACTTC. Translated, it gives CASSTGTGTYEQYF.

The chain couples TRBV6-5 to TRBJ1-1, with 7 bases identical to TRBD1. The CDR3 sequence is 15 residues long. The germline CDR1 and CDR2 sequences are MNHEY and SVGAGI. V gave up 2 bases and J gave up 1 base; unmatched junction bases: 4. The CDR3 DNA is TGTGCCAGCAGTTACACAGGGGTGGGGAACACTGAAGCTTTCTTT. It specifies CASSYTGVGNTEAFF.

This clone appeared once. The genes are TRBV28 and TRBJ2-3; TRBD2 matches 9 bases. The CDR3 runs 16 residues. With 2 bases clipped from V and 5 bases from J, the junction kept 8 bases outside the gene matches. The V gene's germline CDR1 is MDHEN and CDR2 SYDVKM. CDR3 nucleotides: TGTGCCAGCAGTTTAGCAAGCGCGGGAGGGAGAGATACGCAGTATTTT. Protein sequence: CASSLASAGGRDTQYF.

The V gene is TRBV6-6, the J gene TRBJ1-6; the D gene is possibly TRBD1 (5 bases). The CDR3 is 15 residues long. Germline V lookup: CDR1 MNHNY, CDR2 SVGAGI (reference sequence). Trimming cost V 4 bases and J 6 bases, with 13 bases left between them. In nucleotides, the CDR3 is TGTGCCAGCAGTTTCCTAGGGGTTGGTAATTCACCCCTCCACTTT. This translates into CASSFLGVGNSPLHF.

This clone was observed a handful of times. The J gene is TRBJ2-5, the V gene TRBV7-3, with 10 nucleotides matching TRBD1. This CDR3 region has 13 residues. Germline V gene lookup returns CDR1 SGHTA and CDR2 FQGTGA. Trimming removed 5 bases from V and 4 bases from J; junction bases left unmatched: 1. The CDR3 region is CASSGQGGETQYF. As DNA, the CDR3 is TGTGCCAGCAGCGGACAGGGGGGAGAGACCCAGTACTTC. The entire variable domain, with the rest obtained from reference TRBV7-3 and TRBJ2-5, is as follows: GAGVSQTPSNKVTEKGKYVELRCDPISGHTALYWYRQSLGQGPEFLIYFQGTGAADDSGLPNDRFFAVRPEGSVSTLKIQRTERGDSAVYLCASSGQGGETQYFGPGTRLLVL.

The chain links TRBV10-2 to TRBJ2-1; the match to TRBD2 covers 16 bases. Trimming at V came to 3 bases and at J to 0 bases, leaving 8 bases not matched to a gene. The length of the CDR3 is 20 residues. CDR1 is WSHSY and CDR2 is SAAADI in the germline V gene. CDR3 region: CASSDKQGLAGGSSYNEQFF. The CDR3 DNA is TGCGCCAGCAGTGACAAACAGGGACTAGCGGGGGGGAGCTCCTACAATGAGCAGTTCTTC.

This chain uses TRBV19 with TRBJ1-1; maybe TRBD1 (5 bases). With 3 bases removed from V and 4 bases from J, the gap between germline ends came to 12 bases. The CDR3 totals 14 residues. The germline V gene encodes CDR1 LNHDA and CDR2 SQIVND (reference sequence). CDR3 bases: TGTGCCAGTAGTATTCCCGGGGGGACCACTGAAGCTTTCTTT. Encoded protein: CASSIPGGTTEAFF.

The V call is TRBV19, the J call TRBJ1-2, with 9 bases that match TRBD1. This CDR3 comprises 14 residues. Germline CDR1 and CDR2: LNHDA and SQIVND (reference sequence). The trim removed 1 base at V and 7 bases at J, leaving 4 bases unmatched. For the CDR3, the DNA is TGTGCCAGTAGTATAGTAGGACAGGGGTTTGGCTACACCTTC. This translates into CASSIVGQGFGYTF. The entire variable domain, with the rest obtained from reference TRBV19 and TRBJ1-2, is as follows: DGGITQSPKYLFRKEGQNVTLSCEQNLNHDAMYWYRQDPGQGLRLIYYSQIVNDFQKGDIAEGYSVSREKKESFPLTVTSAQKNPTAFYLCASSIVGQGFGYTFGSGTRLTVV.

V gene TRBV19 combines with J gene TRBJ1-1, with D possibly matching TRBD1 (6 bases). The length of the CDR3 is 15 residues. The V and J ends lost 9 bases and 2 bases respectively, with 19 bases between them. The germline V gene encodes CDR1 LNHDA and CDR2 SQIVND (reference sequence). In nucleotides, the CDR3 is TGTGCCAGCAGATCCTCAAACAGGGTAAACACTGAAGCTTTCTTT. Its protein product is CASRSSNRVNTEAFF.

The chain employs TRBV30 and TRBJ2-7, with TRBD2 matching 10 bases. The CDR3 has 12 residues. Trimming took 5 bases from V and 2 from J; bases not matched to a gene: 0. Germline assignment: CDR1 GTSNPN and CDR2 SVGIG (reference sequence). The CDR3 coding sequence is TGTGCCTGGGGACTAGCGGCCTACGAGCAGTACTTC. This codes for CAWGLAAYEQYF.

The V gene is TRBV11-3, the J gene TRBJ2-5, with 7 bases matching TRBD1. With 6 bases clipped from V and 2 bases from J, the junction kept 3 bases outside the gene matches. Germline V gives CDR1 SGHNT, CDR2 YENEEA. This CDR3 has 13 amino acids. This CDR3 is CASSRGLQETQYF. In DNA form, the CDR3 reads TGTGCCAGCAGTAGGGGGCTGCAAGAGACCCAGTACTTC.

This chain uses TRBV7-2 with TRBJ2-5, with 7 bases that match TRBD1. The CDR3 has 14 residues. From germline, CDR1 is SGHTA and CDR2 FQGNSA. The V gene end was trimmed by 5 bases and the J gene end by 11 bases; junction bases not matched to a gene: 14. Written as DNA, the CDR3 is TGTGCCAGCAGCCCAATTACAGGGGCGACTTTTCAGTACTTC. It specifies CASSPITGATFQYF.

The CDR3 nucleotides read TGTGCCAGCAGTTACGGCGAGGGAGGTGAGCAGTTCTTC. As protein: CASSYGEGGEQFF. The chain recombines TRBV6-2 or TRBV6-3 with TRBJ2-1; D perhaps matches TRBD2 (6 bases). This CDR3 has 13 residues. Trimming stripped 2 bases from V and 9 bases from J, with 11 bases between. In germline, CDR1 is MNHEY, CDR2 SVGEGT.

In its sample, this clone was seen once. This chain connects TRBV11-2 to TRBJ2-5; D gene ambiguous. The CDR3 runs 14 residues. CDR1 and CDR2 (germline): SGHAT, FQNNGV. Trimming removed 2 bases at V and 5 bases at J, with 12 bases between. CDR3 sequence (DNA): TGTGCCAGCAGCTTACTCCTAAACCTGGAGACCCAGTACTTC. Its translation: CASSLLLNLETQYF. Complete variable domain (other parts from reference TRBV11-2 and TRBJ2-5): EAGVAQSPRYKIIEKRQSVAFWCNPISGHATLYWYQQILGQGPKLLIQFQNNGVVDDSQLPKDRFSAERLKGVDSTLKIQPAKLEDSAVYLCASSLLLNLETQYFGPGTRLLVL.

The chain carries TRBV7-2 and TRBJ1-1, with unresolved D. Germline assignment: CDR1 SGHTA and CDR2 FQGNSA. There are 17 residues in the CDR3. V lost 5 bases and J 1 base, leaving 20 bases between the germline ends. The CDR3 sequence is CASSLHARGLSNTEAFF. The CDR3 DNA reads TGTGCCAGCAGCCTCCATGCCCGCGGACTCTCGAACACTGAAGCTTTCTTT. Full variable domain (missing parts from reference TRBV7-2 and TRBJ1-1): GAGVSQSPSNKVTEKGKDVELRCDPISGHTALYWYRQSLGQGLEFLIYFQGNSAPDKSGLPSDRFSAERTGGSVSTLTIQRTQQEDSAVYLCASSLHARGLSNTEAFFGQGTRLTVV.

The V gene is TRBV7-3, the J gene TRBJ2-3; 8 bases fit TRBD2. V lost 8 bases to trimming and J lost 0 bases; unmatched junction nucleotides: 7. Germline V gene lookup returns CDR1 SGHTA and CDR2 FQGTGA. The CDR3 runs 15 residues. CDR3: CASSVAGLSTDTQYF. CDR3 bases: TGTGCCAGCTCAGTAGCGGGATTAAGCACAGATACGCAGTATTTT.

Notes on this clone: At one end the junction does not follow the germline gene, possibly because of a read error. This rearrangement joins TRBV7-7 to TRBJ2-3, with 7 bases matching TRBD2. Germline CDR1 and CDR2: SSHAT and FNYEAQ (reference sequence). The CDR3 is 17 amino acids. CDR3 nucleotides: TGTGCTAGCAGCTTAGCGGAGAGCGGGGAAAGCACAGATACGCAGTATTTT. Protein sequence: CASSLAESGESTDTQYF.